This T cell receptor (beta chain) was identified in a study of T cells in Graves' hyperthyroidism and ophthalmopathy. Trimming at V came to 5 bases and at J to 0 bases, leaving 4 bases not matched to a gene. This CDR3 is built from 16 residues. Germline V lookup: CDR1 SGHTA, CDR2 FQGTGA. This clonotype turned up a few times. Researchers took RNA transcripts and amplified the TCR beta CDR3 regions from them. First-round RT-PCR targeting the TCR CDR3 was performed with the HTBI primer set. TCRdb called the multiplex PCR reads again in MiXCR, with one record for every CDR3 protein. The sample includes nearly 750,000 distinct CDR3 sequences, under 45% of them seen just once.

Sequencing input: blood. The rearrangement links TRBV7-3 to TRBJ1-4; 9 bases align to TRBD1. The TCR was taken from a woman between 35 and 50 years old with Graves' hyperthyroidism. The CDR3 is CASSPHRGPTNEKLFF. The CDR3 DNA reads as TGTGCCAGCAGCCCTCACAGGGGGCCAACTAATGAAAAACTGTTTTTT.